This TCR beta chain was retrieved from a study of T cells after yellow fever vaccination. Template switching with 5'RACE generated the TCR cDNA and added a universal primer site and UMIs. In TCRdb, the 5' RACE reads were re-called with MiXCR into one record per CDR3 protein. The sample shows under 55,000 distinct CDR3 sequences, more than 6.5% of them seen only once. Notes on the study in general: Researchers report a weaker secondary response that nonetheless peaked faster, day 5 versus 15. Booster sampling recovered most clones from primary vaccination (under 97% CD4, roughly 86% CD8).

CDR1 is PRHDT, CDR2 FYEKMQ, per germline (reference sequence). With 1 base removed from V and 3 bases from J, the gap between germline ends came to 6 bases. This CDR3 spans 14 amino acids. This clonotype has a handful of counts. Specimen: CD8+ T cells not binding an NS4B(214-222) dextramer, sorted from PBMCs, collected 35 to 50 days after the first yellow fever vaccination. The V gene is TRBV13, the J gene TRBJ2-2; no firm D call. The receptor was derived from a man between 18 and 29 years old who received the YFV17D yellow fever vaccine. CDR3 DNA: TGTGCCAGCAGCTTAGCAGGTTACACCGGGGAGCTGTTTTTT. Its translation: CASSLAGYTGELFF.